The clone carrying this TCR beta chain was observed a few times. The antigen remains unidentified. V was pared by 5 bases and J by 6 bases, with 13 bases between. The CDR3 is made up of 13 amino acids. Uncontrolled infections, other autoimmune diseases, pregnancy or lactation led to exclusion of patients. This sample was included in a study of T cells in Graves' hyperthyroidism and ophthalmopathy. Broader study findings: Most clonotypes that expanded in the thyroid above 0.001 also showed up in blood.

What was amplified from RNA transcripts were TCR beta CDR3 regions. A first-round RT-PCR of the TCR CDR3 used the HTBI primer set. TCRdb ran MiXCR on the multiplex PCR reads and lists one entry per CDR3 protein. The data hold around 250,000 distinct CDR3 sequences, with about 24% observed a single time. This clonotype was sampled from a woman aged 40-49 years with Graves' ophthalmopathy. The rearrangement links TRBV12-3 or TRBV12-4 to TRBJ1-1; the D is unclear. The sample was blood. Here the CDR3 reads CASSVDPFPEAFF. The CDR3 DNA reads TGTGCCAGCAGTGTTGACCCCTTCCCTGAAGCTTTCTTT.